This T cell receptor beta chain was retrieved from a study of blood T cells in healthy people across ages. This clonotype came up a few times. RNA extraction gave at least 5 micrograms of total RNA per sample. Alongside a J-beta primer mix, a sample-barcoded 5' primer served in a second PCR lasting 7 to 11 cycles. Each CDR3 protein gets one entry after TCRdb re-called the 5' RACE reads with MiXCR. In the table there are 780,000 or so distinct CDR3 sequences, approximately 25% of which are singletons. This CDR3 is 22 amino acids long. The V end was cut by 3 bases, the J end by 0 bases, with 30 bases between. Germline CDR1 MNHEY, CDR2 SVGEGT. The same data also contributed to another study, on T cells of mothers and their children. That work states: The sample comes from some 10 healthy Caucasian donors: mothers and children. Roughly 2.7 million TCR beta reads per child versus over 9.5 million per mother.

The clonotype comes from a boy younger than 18 in good health. V gene TRBV6-2 or TRBV6-3 combines with J gene TRBJ2-4; possibly TRBD1 or TRBD2 for D (5 bases each). Sequencing was carried out using blood. The DNA for the CDR3 is TGTGCCAGCAGTTATCCGGGACGGGACCCCACCGATACTACCATAGCCAAAAACATTCAGTACTTC. This encodes CASSYPGRDPTDTTIAKNIQYF.